This T cell receptor beta chain emerged from a study of T cells in Graves' hyperthyroidism and ophthalmopathy. Amplification yielded TCR beta CDR3 regions, with RNA transcripts as the source. First-round RT-PCR with HTBI primers amplified the TCR CDR3 region. Using its own MiXCR run on the multiplex PCR reads, TCRdb lists one record per CDR3 protein. Of under 400,000 distinct CDR3 sequences listed, approximately 14% are singletons. Many counts were recorded for this clonotype. Trimming removed 2 bases from V and 7 bases from J, with 18 bases in between. The CDR3 is 14 amino acids. CDR1 and CDR2 (germline): DFQATT, SNEGSKA (reference sequence).

Specimen: blood. The genes are TRBV20-1 and TRBJ2-7; D uncertain. The receptor comes from a woman aged 18 to 35 with Graves' hyperthyroidism that later progressed to Graves' ophthalmopathy. The CDR3 sequence is CSARSGKESEEQYF. The CDR3 nucleotides read TGCAGTGCTAGATCGGGTAAGGAGTCGGAAGAGCAGTACTTC.